This TCR beta chain was recovered during a study of shared T cell receptors in the human thymus. The CDR3 loop spans 15 amino acids. V lost 3 bases and J lost 0; bases outside the gene matches: 3. Germline V gene lookup returns CDR1 LGHNA and CDR2 YNFKEQ. TCRdb's copy holds only in-frame clones and misses some; the assay was immunoSEQ multiplex PCR. The sample contains hundreds of thousands of clones, around 87% of which appear only once. The same data also went into a second study, on human thymus T cells. According to that study: Thymic and blood repertoires seemed to favor certain V and J genes.

Sequences were obtained from thymocytes. The TCR comes from a boy under three years old with a congenital heart defect. This chain links TRBV4-2 with TRBJ2-7, with 9 positions matching TRBD1. The chain's CDR3 is CASSHGQGPSYEQYF. DNA of the CDR3: TGTGCCAGCAGCCACGGACAGGGGCCCTCCTACGAGCAGTACTTC.